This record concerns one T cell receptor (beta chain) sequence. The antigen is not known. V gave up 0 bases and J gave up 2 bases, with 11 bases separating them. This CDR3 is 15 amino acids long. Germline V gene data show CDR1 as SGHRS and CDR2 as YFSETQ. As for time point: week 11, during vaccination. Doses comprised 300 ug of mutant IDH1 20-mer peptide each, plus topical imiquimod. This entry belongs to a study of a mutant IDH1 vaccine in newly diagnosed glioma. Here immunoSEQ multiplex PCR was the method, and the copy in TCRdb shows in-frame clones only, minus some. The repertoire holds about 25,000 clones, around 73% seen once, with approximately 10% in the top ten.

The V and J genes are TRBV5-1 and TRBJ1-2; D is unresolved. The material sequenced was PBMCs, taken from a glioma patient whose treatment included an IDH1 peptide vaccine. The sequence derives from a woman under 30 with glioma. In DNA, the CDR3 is TGCGCCAGCAGCTTGGAGAGGGTAGGGAACTATGGCTACACCTTC. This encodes CASSLERVGNYGYTF.